These 8 T cell receptor beta chains originate from one sample sequenced in a study of cytomegalovirus exposure and HLA in healthy donors. PCR primers comprised 60 Vbeta and 13 Jbeta primers. Here immunoSEQ multiplex PCR was the method, and the copy in TCRdb shows in-frame clones only, minus some. The table has 200,000 to 250,000 clones, 82% seen once; the top ten hold 0.58%. The material sequenced was PBMCs. These receptors came from a woman aged 35 to 49 in good health and CMV-seronegative.

The sample holds a few counts of this clone. The CDR3 DNA follows: TGTGCCTGGAGCGTTAGATACACTGAAGCTTTCTTT. Amino acids: CAWSVRYTEAFF. The chain couples TRBV30 to TRBJ1-1; D is unresolved. This CDR3 spans 12 amino acids. The germline CDR1 and CDR2 sequences are GTSNPN and SVGIG (reference sequence). The germline V and J ends were trimmed by 3 bases and 3 bases, with 8 bases remaining between them.

The rearrangement uses TRBV6-1 and TRBJ1-3, with 7 bases that match TRBD1. The CDR3 loop spans 17 amino acids. After removal of 4 bases from V and 2 bases from J, the junction contained 11 bases not matched to a gene. CDR1 MNHNS and CDR2 SASEGT come from the germline V gene. CDR3 sequence reads: CASSVSVTTGTGNTIYF. DNA of the CDR3: TGTGCCAGCAGTGTAAGCGTAACGACAGGGACTGGAAACACCATATATTTT.

This sequence joins TRBV5-1 and TRBJ2-3; D may be TRBD2 (5 bases). Germline lookup yields CDR1 SGHRS and CDR2 YFSETQ. The CDR3 runs to 15 residues. With 4 bases removed from V and 4 bases from J, the gap between germline ends came to 16 bases. CDR3 nucleotides: TGCGCCAGCAGCACCGGACTGTTCGCCGCAGATACGCAGTATTTT. Translating gives CASSTGLFAADTQYF.

This chain links TRBV6-5 with TRBJ2-7; D is perhaps TRBD1 (5 bases). The V and J ends lost 1 base and 2 bases respectively, with 12 bases between them. Germline CDR1 reads MNHEY; CDR2 reads SVGAGI. This CDR3 contains 15 residues. The CDR3 DNA follows: TGTGCCAGCAGTTACTATGGACAAGGCCCCTACGAGCAGTACTTC. It translates to CASSYYGQGPYEQYF.

This clone has a single count. Other DNA variants within this sample encode the same CDR3. V and J are TRBV9 and TRBJ1-1; D may be TRBD1 (6 bases). Trimming shortened V by 0 bases and J by 5 bases, and 14 bases separated the two germline ends. CDR3 length equals 15 residues. From germline, CDR1 is SGDLS and CDR2 YYNGEE. This chain's CDR3 is CASSVGAGARTEAFF. The DNA of the CDR3 is TGTGCCAGCAGCGTAGGGGCAGGGGCGCGGACTGAAGCTTTCTTT. Based on the CDR3 plus reference TRBV9 and TRBJ1-1, the full variable domain is DSGVTQTPKHLITATGQRVTLRCSPRSGDLSVYWYQQSLDQGLQFLIQYYNGEERAKGNILERFSAQQFPDLHSELNLSSLELGDSALYFCASSVGAGARTEAFFGQGTRLTVV.

The chain employs TRBV11-3 and TRBJ2-7; 10 bases align to TRBD1. V shed 5 bases, J shed 3 bases, and the junction held 4 bases outside the gene matches. The CDR3 has 14 amino acids. Looked up from germline, CDR1 is SGHNT and CDR2 is YENEEA. The CDR3 is CASSARDRGYEQYF. CDR3 nucleotide sequence: TGTGCCAGCAGCGCCCGGGACAGGGGCTACGAGCAGTACTTC.

The rearrangement uses TRBV11-2 and TRBJ1-1; D gene ambiguous. V lost 0 bases and J lost 1, with 9 bases in between. CDR1 is SGHAT and CDR2 is FQNNGV in the germline V gene. The CDR3 runs to 15 residues. CDR3 in DNA: TGTGCCAGCAGCTTAGATTTGGCCACGAACACTGAAGCTTTCTTT. This gives the protein CASSLDLATNTEAFF. Together with reference TRBV11-2 and TRBJ1-1, the CDR3 gives the full variable domain: EAGVAQSPRYKIIEKRQSVAFWCNPISGHATLYWYQQILGQGPKLLIQFQNNGVVDDSQLPKDRFSAERLKGVDSTLKIQPAKLEDSAVYLCASSLDLATNTEAFFGQGTRLTVV.

This clone was picked up one time. CDR3 DNA sequence: TGTGCCAGCAGTGGGACTAGCGGGGGGGCCGTAGAGACCCAGTACTTC. This translates into CASSGTSGGAVETQYF. V usage is TRBV2 and J usage is TRBJ2-5; 15 bases agree with TRBD2. The CDR3 runs 16 residues. Germline V gene sequence: CDR1 SNHLY, CDR2 FYNNEI. V dropped 4 bases and J dropped 4; count of bases not matched to a gene: 4.